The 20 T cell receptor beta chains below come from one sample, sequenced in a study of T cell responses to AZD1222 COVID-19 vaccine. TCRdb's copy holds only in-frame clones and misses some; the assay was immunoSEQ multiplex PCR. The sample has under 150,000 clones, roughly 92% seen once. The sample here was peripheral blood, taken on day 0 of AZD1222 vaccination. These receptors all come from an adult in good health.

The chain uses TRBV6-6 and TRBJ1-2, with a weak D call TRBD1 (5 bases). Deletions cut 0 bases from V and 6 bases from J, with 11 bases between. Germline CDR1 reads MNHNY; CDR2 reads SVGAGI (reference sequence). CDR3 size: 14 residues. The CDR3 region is CASSYSKQANGYTF. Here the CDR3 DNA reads TGTGCCAGCAGTTACTCGAAACAGGCCAATGGCTACACCTTC.

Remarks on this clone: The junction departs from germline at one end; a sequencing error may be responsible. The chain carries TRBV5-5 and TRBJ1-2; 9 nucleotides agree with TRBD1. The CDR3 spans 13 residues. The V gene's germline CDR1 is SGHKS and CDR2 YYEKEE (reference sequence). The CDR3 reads CASSLDRGYGYTF. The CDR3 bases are TGTGCCAGCAGTTTGGACAGGGGCTATGGCTACACCTTC.

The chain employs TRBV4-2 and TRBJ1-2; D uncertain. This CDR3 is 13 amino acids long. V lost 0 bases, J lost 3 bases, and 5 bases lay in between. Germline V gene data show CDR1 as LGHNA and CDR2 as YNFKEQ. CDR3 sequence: CASSQDLYYGYTF. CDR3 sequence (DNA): TGTGCCAGCAGCCAAGATCTTTACTATGGCTACACCTTC.

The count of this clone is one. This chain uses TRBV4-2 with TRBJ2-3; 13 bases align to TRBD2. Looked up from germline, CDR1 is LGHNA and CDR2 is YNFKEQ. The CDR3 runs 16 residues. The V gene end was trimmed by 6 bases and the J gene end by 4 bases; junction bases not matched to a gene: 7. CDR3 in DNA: TGTGCCAGCAGTCGGACTAGCGGGGGTAACGCAGATACGCAGTATTTT. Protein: CASSRTSGGNADTQYF.

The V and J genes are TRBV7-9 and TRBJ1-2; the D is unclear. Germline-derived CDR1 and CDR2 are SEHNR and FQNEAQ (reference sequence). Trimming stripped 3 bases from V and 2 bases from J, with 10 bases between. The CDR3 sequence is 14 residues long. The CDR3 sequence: CASSFYLGNYGYTF. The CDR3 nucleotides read TGTGCCAGCAGCTTTTACCTGGGAAACTATGGCTACACCTTC. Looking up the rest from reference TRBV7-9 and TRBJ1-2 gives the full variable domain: DTGVSQNPRHKITKRGQNVTFRCDPISEHNRLYWYRQTLGQGPEFLTYFQNEAQLEKSRLLSDRFSAERPKGSFSTLEIQRTEQGDSAMYLCASSFYLGNYGYTFGSGTRLTVV.

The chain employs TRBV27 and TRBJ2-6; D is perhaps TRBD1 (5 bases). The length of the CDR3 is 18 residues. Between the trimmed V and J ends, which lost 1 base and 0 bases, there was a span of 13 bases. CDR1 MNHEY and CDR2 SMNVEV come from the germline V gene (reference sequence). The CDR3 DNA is TGTGCCAGCAGTTTATTAGGGGAAATCTACTCTGGGGCCAACGTCCTGACTTTC. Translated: CASSLLGEIYSGANVLTF.

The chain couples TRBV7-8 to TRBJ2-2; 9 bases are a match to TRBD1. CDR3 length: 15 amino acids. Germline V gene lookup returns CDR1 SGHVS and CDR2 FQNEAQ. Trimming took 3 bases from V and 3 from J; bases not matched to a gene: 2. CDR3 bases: TGTGCCAGCAGCTTCGGGACAGGGTACACCGGGGAGCTGTTTTTT. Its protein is CASSFGTGYTGELFF.

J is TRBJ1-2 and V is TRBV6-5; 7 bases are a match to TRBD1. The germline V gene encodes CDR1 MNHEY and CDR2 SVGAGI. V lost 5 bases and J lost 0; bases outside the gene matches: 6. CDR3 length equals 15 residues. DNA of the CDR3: TGTGCCAGCAGTAAGACCGGGACAGCTAACTATGGCTACACCTTC. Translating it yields CASSKTGTANYGYTF.

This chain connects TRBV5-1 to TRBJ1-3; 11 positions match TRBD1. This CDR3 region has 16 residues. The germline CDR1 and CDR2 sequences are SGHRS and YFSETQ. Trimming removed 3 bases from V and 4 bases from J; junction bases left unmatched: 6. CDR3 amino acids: CASSSGQGASGNTIYF. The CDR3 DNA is TGCGCCAGCAGCTCCGGACAGGGGGCATCAGGAAACACCATATATTTT.

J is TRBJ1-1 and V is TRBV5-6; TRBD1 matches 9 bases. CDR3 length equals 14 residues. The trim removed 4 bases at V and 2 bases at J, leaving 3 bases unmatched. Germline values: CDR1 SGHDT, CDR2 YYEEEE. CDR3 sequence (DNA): TGTGCCAGCAGCGACAGGGGGTTAAACACTGAAGCTTTCTTT. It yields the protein CASSDRGLNTEAFF. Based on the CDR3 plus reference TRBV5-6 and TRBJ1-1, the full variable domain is DAGVTQSPTHLIKTRGQQVTLRCSPKSGHDTVSWYQQALGQGPQFIFQYYEEEERQRGNFPDRFSGHQFPNYSSELNVNALLLGDSALYLCASSDRGLNTEAFFGQGTRLTVV.

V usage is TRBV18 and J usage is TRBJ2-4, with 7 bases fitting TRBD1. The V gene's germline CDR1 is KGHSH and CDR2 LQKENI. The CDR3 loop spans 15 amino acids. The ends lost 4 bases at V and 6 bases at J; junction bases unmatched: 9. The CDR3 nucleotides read TGTGCCAGCTCACAGACCGGGACAGACGTAAACATTCAGTACTTC. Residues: CASSQTGTDVNIQYF.

The CDR3 loop is CASSEALGGADTQYF. The CDR3 DNA is TGTGCCAGCAGTGAAGCACTAGGGGGGGCAGATACGCAGTATTTT. The genes are TRBV2 and TRBJ2-3; D is perhaps TRBD2 (7 bases). The CDR3 is 15 amino acids. Trimming stripped 0 bases from V and 4 bases from J, with 11 bases between. Germline V CDR1 and CDR2: SNHLY, FYNNEI.

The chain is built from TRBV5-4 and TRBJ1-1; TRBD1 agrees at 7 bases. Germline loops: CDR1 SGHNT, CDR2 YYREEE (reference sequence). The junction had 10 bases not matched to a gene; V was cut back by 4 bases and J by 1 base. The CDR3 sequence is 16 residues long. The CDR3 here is CASSRPTQGPNTEAFF. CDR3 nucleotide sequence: TGTGCCAGCAGCCGACCCACACAGGGGCCGAACACTGAAGCTTTCTTT.

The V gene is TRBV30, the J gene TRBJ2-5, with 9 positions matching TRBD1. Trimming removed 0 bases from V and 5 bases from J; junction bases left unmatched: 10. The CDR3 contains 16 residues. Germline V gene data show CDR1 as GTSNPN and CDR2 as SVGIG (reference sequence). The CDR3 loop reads CAWSVLRTGGRETQYF. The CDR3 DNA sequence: TGTGCCTGGAGTGTACTCCGAACAGGGGGCAGGGAGACCCAGTACTTC.

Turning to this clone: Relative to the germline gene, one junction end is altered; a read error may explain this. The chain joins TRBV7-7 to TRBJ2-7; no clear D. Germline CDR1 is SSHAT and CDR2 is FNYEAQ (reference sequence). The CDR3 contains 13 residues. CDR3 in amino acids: CASSFGESYEQYF. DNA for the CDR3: TGTGCTAGCAGCTTTGGCGAGTCCTACGAGCAGTACTTC.

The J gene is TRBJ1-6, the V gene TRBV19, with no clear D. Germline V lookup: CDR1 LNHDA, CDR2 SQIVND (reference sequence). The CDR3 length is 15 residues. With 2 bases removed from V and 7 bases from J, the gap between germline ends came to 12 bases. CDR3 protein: CASSIIALRNSPLHF. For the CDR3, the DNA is TGTGCCAGTAGTATAATTGCGCTACGGAATTCACCCCTCCACTTT.

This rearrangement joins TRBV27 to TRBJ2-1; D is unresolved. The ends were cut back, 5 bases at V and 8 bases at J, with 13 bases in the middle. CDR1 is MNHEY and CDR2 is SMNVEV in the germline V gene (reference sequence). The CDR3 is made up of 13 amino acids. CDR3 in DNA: TGTGCCAGCAGTCTATTAGGGCCCGATGAGCAGTTCTTC. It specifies CASSLLGPDEQFF.

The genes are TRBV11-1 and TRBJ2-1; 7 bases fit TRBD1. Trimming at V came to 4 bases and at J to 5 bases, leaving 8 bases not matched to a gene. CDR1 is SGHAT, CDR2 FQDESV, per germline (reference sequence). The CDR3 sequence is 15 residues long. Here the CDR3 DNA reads TGTGCCAGCAGCTCATTAAGGGGGACAGACAATGAGCAGTTCTTC. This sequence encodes CASSSLRGTDNEQFF.

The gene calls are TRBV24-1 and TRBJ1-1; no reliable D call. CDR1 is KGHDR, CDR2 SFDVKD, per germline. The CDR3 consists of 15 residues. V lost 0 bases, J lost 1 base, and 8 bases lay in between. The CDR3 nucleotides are TGTGCCACCAGTGATTTGGTCGCAGCGAACACTGAAGCTTTCTTT. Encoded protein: CATSDLVAANTEAFF.

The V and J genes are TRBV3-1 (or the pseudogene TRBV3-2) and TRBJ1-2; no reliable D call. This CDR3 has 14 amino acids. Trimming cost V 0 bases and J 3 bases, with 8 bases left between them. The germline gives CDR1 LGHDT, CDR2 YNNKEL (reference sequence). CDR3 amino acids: CASSQDTDYYGYTF. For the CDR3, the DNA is TGTGCCAGCAGCCAAGATACAGATTACTATGGCTACACCTTC.